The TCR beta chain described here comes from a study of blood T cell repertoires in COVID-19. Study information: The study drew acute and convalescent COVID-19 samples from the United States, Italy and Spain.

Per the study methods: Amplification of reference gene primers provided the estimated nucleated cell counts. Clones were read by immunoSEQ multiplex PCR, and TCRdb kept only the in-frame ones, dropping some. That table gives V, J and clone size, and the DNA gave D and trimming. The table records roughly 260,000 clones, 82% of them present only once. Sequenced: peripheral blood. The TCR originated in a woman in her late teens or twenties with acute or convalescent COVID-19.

The CDR3 sequence: CASSIGRDIIYEQYF. CDR3 sequence (DNA): TGTGCCAGCAGCATAGGCCGGGACATAATCTACGAGCAGTACTTC. This rearrangement joins TRBV9 to TRBJ2-7; D possibly corresponds to TRBD1 (6 bases). The CDR3 contains 15 residues. Trimming stripped 4 bases from V and 3 bases from J, with 17 bases between. Per the germline V gene, CDR1 is SGDLS and CDR2 is YYNGEE.